This T cell receptor (beta chain) was retrieved from a study of blood T cells in healthy people across ages. The study, taken as a whole, reports: Per million T cells, the diversity of TCR beta decreased roughly linearly as age advanced.

From germline, CDR1 is DFQATT and CDR2 SNEGSKA (reference sequence). CDR3 size: 14 residues. The V gene lost 0 bases and the J gene lost 4 bases, with 10 bases spanning the gap. Sample-barcoded 5' priming and a J-beta primer mix drove a second PCR of about 6 to 12 cycles. Individual samples furnished no less than 3 million CDR3-containing paired-end reads apiece. A single record per CDR3 protein comes from TCRdb applying MiXCR to the 5' RACE reads. The sample lists 650,000 to 1,000,000 distinct CDR3 sequences; 30% to 45% were seen once. This clonotype has just one count. The antigen is undetermined. Healthy Caucasian individuals from Russia aged roughly 6 to 100 were enrolled as donors. Extracted total RNA amounted to at least 6 micrograms for each sample.

The clonotype comes from a man between 18 and 35 years old in good health. Sequences were obtained from blood. This rearrangement joins TRBV20-1 to TRBJ1-5, with D uncertain. The CDR3 is CSARDTPGNQPQHF. In nucleotides, the CDR3 is TGCAGTGCTAGAGATACGCCTGGGAATCAGCCCCAGCATTTT.